This T cell receptor beta chain comes out of a study of regulatory T cells in long-lasting Graves disease. Time point defined: newly diagnosed GD, antithyroid drugs for less than 3 months. Extracted RNA from PBMCs served as the source of the TCR library. Arm-PCR of CDR3 regions and iRepertoire HTBI primers were the basis on which TCR beta libraries were built. A single record per CDR3 protein comes from TCRdb applying MiXCR to the multiplex PCR reads. The sample has about 620,000 distinct CDR3 sequences; 16% are singletons. Germline CDR1 is DFQATT and CDR2 is SNEGSKA (reference sequence). The CDR3 runs to 12 residues. Trimming shortened V by 6 bases and J by 3 bases, and 12 bases separated the two germline ends. These data were likewise used in another study, on T cells in Graves' hyperthyroidism and ophthalmopathy.

Material: peripheral blood mononuclear cells (PBMCs), obtained at new diagnosis, from a patient treated with antithyroid drugs. The chain links TRBV20-1 to TRBJ2-7; D is perhaps TRBD2 (6 bases). The source of this sequence is a woman in her 30s with Graves disease. CDR3 region: CSAKGTVYEQYF. CDR3 bases: TGCAGTGCAAAGGGGACTGTCTACGAGCAGTACTTC.